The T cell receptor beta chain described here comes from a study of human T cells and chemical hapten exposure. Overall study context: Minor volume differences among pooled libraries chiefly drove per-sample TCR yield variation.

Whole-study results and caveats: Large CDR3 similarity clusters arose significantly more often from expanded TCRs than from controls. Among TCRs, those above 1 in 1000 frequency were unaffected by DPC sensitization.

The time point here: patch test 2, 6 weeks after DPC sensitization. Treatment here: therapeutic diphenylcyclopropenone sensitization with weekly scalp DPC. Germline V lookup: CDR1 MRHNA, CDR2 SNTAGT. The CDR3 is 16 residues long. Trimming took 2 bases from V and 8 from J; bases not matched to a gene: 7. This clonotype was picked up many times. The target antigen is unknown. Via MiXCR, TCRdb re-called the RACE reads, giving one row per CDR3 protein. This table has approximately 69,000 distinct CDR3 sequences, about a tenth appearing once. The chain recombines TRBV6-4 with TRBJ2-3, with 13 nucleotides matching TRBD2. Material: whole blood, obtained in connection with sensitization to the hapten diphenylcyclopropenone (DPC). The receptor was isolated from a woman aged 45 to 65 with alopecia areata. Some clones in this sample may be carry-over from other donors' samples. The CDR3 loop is CASSDELAGGPRTQYF. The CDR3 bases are TGTGCCAGCAGTGACGAACTAGCGGGAGGGCCCCGTACGCAGTATTTT.